These 25 T cell receptor beta chains share one sample of origin, sequenced in a study of CD8 T cells in Susac syndrome. Reverse transcription of about 0.45 to 1 ug RNA used random hexamers. TCRdb re-analysed the immunoSEQ multiplex PCR reads in MiXCR, keeping a single row per CDR3 protein. The table has about 60,000 distinct CDR3 sequences, around nine tenths seen once. The sample comprised CD8+ T cells from PBMCs. The receptors come from a human donor in good health.

This chain uses TRBV28 with TRBJ2-3, with 10 positions matching TRBD1. Germline values: CDR1 MDHEN, CDR2 SYDVKM. The J segment lost 6 bases and the V segment lost 3 bases, leaving 9 bases of the junction unmatched. The CDR3 totals 16 residues. As DNA, the CDR3 is TGTGCCAGCAGTTTGGGACAGGGGTTGAATGGGGATACGCAGTATTTT. Translated, it gives CASSLGQGLNGDTQYF.

The rearrangement links TRBV28 to TRBJ2-5; tentative D call: TRBD2 (6 bases). Trimming pared 2 bases from V and 9 bases from J, leaving 13 bases between. The CDR3 length is 13 residues. Looked up from germline, CDR1 is MDHEN and CDR2 is SYDVKM. The CDR3 here is CASSLSHTGAQYF. The CDR3 DNA reads TGTGCCAGCAGTTTAAGTCACACGGGGGCCCAGTACTTC.

This sequence joins TRBV27 and TRBJ2-1, with D possibly TRBD1 on 6 matching bases. The V and J ends lost 2 bases and 4 bases respectively, with 9 bases between them. This CDR3 spans 14 amino acids. The germline V gene encodes CDR1 MNHEY and CDR2 SMNVEV (reference sequence). The CDR3 sequence: CASSLGGQYNEQFF. Here the CDR3 DNA reads TGTGCCAGCAGTTTAGGGGGACAATACAATGAGCAGTTCTTC.

This clonotype was detected once. V is TRBV12-3 or TRBV12-4 and J is TRBJ2-5; D may be TRBD1 (5 bases). V was trimmed by 10 bases and J by 6 bases, leaving 15 bases between them. The CDR3 has 12 amino acids. The CDR3 loop is CATQRWGQTQYF. The CDR3 bases are TGTGCCACCCAACGGTGGGGCCAGACCCAGTACTTC.

Written as DNA, the CDR3 is TGTGCCAGCAGTTCGGACAGGGGTGGGACTGAAGCTTTCTTT. Translating it yields CASSSDRGGTEAFF. V usage is TRBV12-3 or TRBV12-4 and J usage is TRBJ1-1, with 9 bases aligning to TRBD1. CDR3 size: 14 residues. Trimming removed 4 bases from V and 5 bases from J; junction bases left unmatched: 5.

This clonotype was observed once. The chain links TRBV30 to TRBJ2-1, with 11 bases aligning to TRBD1. The CDR3 is made up of 15 amino acids. Germline assignment: CDR1 GTSNPN and CDR2 SVGIG (reference sequence). With V trimmed by 4 bases and J by 4 bases, 6 bases remained unmatched. The CDR3 here is CAWIRGQGAYNEQFF. CDR3 sequence (DNA): TGTGCCTGGATTAGAGGACAGGGGGCGTACAATGAGCAGTTCTTC.

This chain links TRBV28 with TRBJ2-2, with 7 bases that match TRBD2. This CDR3 comprises 17 residues. The trim removed 7 bases at V and 0 bases at J, leaving 11 bases unmatched. Germline assignment: CDR1 MDHEN and CDR2 SYDVKM. In DNA form, the CDR3 reads TGTGCCAGCACCACCGATAAGCGGGGATCGAACACCGGGGAGCTGTTTTTT. Its translation is CASTTDKRGSNTGELFF.

Comments on this clonotype: An end of the junction does not agree with germline; a read error may underlie this. The chain joins TRBV19 to TRBJ2-2; D is possibly TRBD2 (5 bases). Germline V gene sequence: CDR1 LNHDA, CDR2 SQIVND (reference sequence). This CDR3 spans 13 amino acids. CDR3 sequence: CASRIGGTGELFF. The CDR3 nucleotides are TGTGCCAGTAGGATAGGAGGTACCGGGGAGCTGTTTTTT.

The chain uses TRBV28 and TRBJ2-1; D unclear. There are 14 residues in the CDR3. CDR1 is MDHEN, CDR2 SYDVKM, per germline. Trimming cost V 6 bases and J 0 bases, with 9 bases left between them. CDR3 amino acids: CASSPSLSYNEQFF. CDR3 bases: TGTGCCAGCAGCCCCAGTCTCTCCTACAATGAGCAGTTCTTC.

This clonotype came up once. The chain couples TRBV28 to TRBJ2-2; D is unclear. V lost 5 bases and J 6 bases, leaving 13 bases between the germline ends. CDR1 and CDR2 (germline): MDHEN, SYDVKM. There are 14 residues in the CDR3. The CDR3 coding sequence is TGTGCCAGCAGTCTAAGACACGGCGCCGGGGAGCTGTTTTTT. Translated: CASSLRHGAGELFF.

The genes are TRBV4-1 and TRBJ2-2; D not resolved. Between the trimmed V and J ends, which lost 0 bases and 1 base, there was a span of 9 bases. Germline CDR1 MGHRA, CDR2 YSYEKL. This CDR3 spans 16 amino acids. For the CDR3, the DNA is TGCGCCAGCAGCCAAGACGACTTCATGAACACCGGGGAGCTGTTTTTT. It translates to CASSQDDFMNTGELFF.

This chain connects TRBV27 to TRBJ2-7, with D perhaps TRBD1 or TRBD2 (6 bases each). Between the trimmed V and J ends, which lost 6 bases and 4 bases, there was a span of 13 bases. Germline CDR1 and CDR2: MNHEY and SMNVEV (reference sequence). This CDR3 is built from 13 residues. CDR3 DNA sequence: TGTGCCAGCAGCCCCGGGGGCCGGTACGAGCAGTACTTC. Encoded protein: CASSPGGRYEQYF.

The CDR3 protein is CASSIDSEYEQYF. The CDR3 DNA reads TGTGCCAGTAGTATAGATTCAGAGTACGAGCAGTACTTC. This chain joins TRBV19 and TRBJ2-7; D ambiguous. The V gene's germline CDR1 is LNHDA and CDR2 SQIVND (reference sequence). CDR3 length: 13 amino acids. Trimming removed 0 bases at V and 4 bases at J, with 7 bases between.

The chain employs TRBV15 and TRBJ2-5, with 8 positions matching TRBD1. V lost 5 bases and J lost 2; bases outside the gene matches: 1. The CDR3 totals 13 residues. The V gene's germline CDR1 is LNHNV and CDR2 YYDKDF (reference sequence). CDR3: CATSWTGQETQYF. Written as DNA, the CDR3 is TGTGCCACCAGCTGGACAGGGCAAGAGACCCAGTACTTC.

This clonotype came up a few times. The rearrangement links TRBV15 to TRBJ2-7; TRBD1 matches at 10 bases. The germline CDR1 and CDR2 sequences are LNHNV and YYDKDF (reference sequence). The CDR3 spans 13 residues. Germline trimming cut 4 bases from V and 4 bases from J; bases unmatched to any gene: 1. Here the CDR3 DNA reads TGTGCCACCAGCATGGGACAGGGGTACGAGCAGTACTTC. Translation gives CATSMGQGYEQYF.

The chain carries TRBV6-2 or TRBV6-3 and TRBJ2-1, with TRBD2 matching 9 bases. The CDR3 contains 16 residues. Germline loops: CDR1 MNHEY, CDR2 SVGEGT. V shed 2 bases, J shed 8 bases, and the junction held 10 bases outside the gene matches. CDR3 bases: TGTGCCAGCAGTTACCGGCCTAGCGGGGAGGGCGATGAGCAGTTCTTC. Its translation is CASSYRPSGEGDEQFF.

The chain joins TRBV27 to TRBJ1-1; D not resolved. V lost 5 bases and J 4 bases, leaving 14 bases between the germline ends. CDR1 and CDR2 (germline): MNHEY, SMNVEV (reference sequence). The CDR3 extends over 14 amino acids. For the CDR3, the DNA is TGTGCCAGCAGTCCCTTAGGACTGGGCACTGAAGCTTTCTTT. Encoded protein: CASSPLGLGTEAFF.

V is TRBV28 and J is TRBJ1-5; 8 nucleotides match TRBD1. The CDR3 is 15 amino acids. The germline gives CDR1 MDHEN, CDR2 SYDVKM. The V segment lost 2 bases and the J segment 4 bases; nucleotides outside the gene matches: 4. The CDR3 coding sequence is TGTGCCAGCAGTTTAGCCGGGACAGGTAATCAGCCCCAGCATTTT. It translates to CASSLAGTGNQPQHF.

Here the CDR3 DNA reads TGTGCCAGCAGCCTAAATTTCCGGGACAGTTATCAGCCCCAGCATTTT. Translating gives CASSLNFRDSYQPQHF. The chain joins TRBV7-2 to TRBJ1-5; 7 bases align to TRBD1. Germline values: CDR1 SGHTA, CDR2 FQGNSA. This CDR3 region has 16 residues. Trimming at V came to 5 bases and at J to 5 bases, leaving 12 bases not matched to a gene.

The V and J genes are TRBV28 and TRBJ2-1; 7 positions agree with TRBD2. V lost 5 bases and J lost 0; bases outside the gene matches: 7. Per germline, CDR1 MDHEN and CDR2 SYDVKM. The CDR3 has 16 residues. The CDR3 loop reads CASSPWEGSSYNEQFF. The CDR3 nucleotides are TGTGCCAGCAGTCCCTGGGAGGGGAGCTCCTACAATGAGCAGTTCTTC.

The chain combines TRBV12-3 or TRBV12-4 with TRBJ2-7; D perhaps matches TRBD2 (5 bases). Trimming took 8 bases from V and 0 from J, leaving 20 bases between them. The CDR3 has 16 amino acids. CDR3 nucleotide sequence: TGTGCCAGCGGGGAGCGGTTCGGGCCTAGCTCCTACGAGCAGTACTTC. This codes for CASGERFGPSSYEQYF.

The chain carries TRBV27 and TRBJ1-5; 8 bases map to TRBD1. J was trimmed by 7 bases and V by 1 base; bases with no gene match: 9. CDR1 and CDR2 from the germline V gene are MNHEY and SMNVEV (reference sequence). This CDR3 has 16 residues. The CDR3 coding sequence is TGTGCCAGCAGTTTATGGGCGCCAGGGGGCGTGCAGCCCCAGCATTTT. Its translation is CASSLWAPGGVQPQHF.

The chain has TRBV18 and TRBJ2-1; D gene uncertain. Germline V gene data show CDR1 as KGHSH and CDR2 as LQKENI. Trimming pared 2 bases from V and 0 bases from J, leaving 8 bases between. This CDR3 has 15 residues. The CDR3 sequence: CASSPRDSSYNEQFF. The DNA for the CDR3 is TGTGCCAGCTCACCAAGAGATAGCTCCTACAATGAGCAGTTCTTC.

The J gene is TRBJ2-7, the V gene TRBV3-1, with D possibly being TRBD2 (6 bases). The CDR3 runs to 15 residues. V shed 1 base and J shed 5 bases, with 15 bases lying between them. CDR1 and CDR2 (germline): LGHDT, YNNKEL (reference sequence). The CDR3 DNA reads TGTGCCAGCAGCCAAGGGGTCCAGGGAGGCCACGAGCAGTACTTC. This encodes CASSQGVQGGHEQYF.

The chain links TRBV3-1 to TRBJ2-5; D is unclear. This CDR3 contains 15 residues. Germline loops: CDR1 LGHDT, CDR2 YNNKEL (reference sequence). Trimming cost V 0 bases and J 1 base, with 9 bases left between them. The CDR3 bases are TGTGCCAGCAGCCAAGATGGCCAGCGCCAAGAGACCCAGTACTTC. Protein sequence: CASSQDGQRQETQYF.